The 13 T cell receptor beta chains given below trace back to one sample, sequenced in a study of blood T cells in healthy people across ages. A J-beta primer mix and a sample-barcoded 5' primer were used in a second PCR of roughly 7 to 12 cycles. TCRdb ran MiXCR on the 5' RACE reads and lists one entry per CDR3 protein. In the table there are around 1,500,000 distinct CDR3 sequences, approximately 38% of which are singletons. The sequencing sample was made of blood. These receptors were obtained from a young woman in good health.

This clonotype was found a few times. This chain links TRBV4-1 with TRBJ2-1, with 7 bases lining up with TRBD2. V shed 4 bases and J 15 bases; nucleotides not matched to a gene: 18. Germline lookup yields CDR1 MGHRA and CDR2 YSYEKL. This CDR3 is 15 amino acids long. The CDR3 spells CASSLRGEPTSPMFF. Here the CDR3 DNA reads TGCGCCAGCAGCCTTAGAGGGGAACCGACTAGCCCAATGTTCTTC.

The rearrangement uses TRBV20-1 and TRBJ2-1, with no clear D. V was shortened by 6 bases and J by 2 bases, with 14 bases between the two germline ends. The CDR3 totals 14 residues. Germline CDR1 and CDR2: DFQATT and SNEGSKA (reference sequence). The CDR3, as DNA: TGCAGTGCCGCCGCACCCGTGACCTACAATGAGCAGTTCTTC. This sequence encodes CSAAAPVTYNEQFF.

This sequence joins TRBV5-1 and TRBJ2-7; the match to TRBD2 covers 7 bases. The CDR3 is 14 amino acids. From germline, CDR1 is SGHRS and CDR2 YFSETQ. With V trimmed by 4 bases and J by 5 bases, 9 bases remained unmatched. CDR3 nucleotide sequence: TGCGCCAGCAGCGATGAACTAGCGTCCGACGAGCAGTACTTC. Its translation is CASSDELASDEQYF.

This clonotype was seen only once. A much more abundant neighbour one base away suggests this may be a read error. The chain carries TRBV4-1 and TRBJ2-5; 8 positions match TRBD2. The better agreement between TRBJ2-1 and the DNA end casts doubt on the J call. Germline lookup yields CDR1 MGHRA and CDR2 YSYEKL. The CDR3 contains 15 residues. CDR3: CASSHEREFQETQFF. The DNA of the CDR3 is TGCGCCAGCAGCCATGAGCGGGAGTTCCAAGAGACCCAGTTCTTC.

This clonotype showed up just a few times. V is TRBV7-2 and J is TRBJ1-1; TRBD1 is a possible D gene (5 bases). Germline V gives CDR1 SGHTA, CDR2 FQGNSA. Trimming pared 6 bases from V and 7 bases from J, leaving 18 bases between. CDR3 size: 14 residues. CDR3 sequence: CASRLNAGPGEAFF. DNA for the CDR3: TGTGCCAGCAGACTCAACGCGGGACCCGGTGAAGCTTTCTTT. Using reference TRBV7-2 and TRBJ1-1 for the parts outside the CDR3, the full variable domain is GAGVSQSPSNKVTEKGKDVELRCDPISGHTALYWYRQSLGQGLEFLIYFQGNSAPDKSGLPSDRFSAERTGGSVSTLTIQRTQQEDSAVYLCASRLNAGPGEAFFGQGTRLTVV.

The J gene is TRBJ2-1, the V gene TRBV28, with TRBD2 matching 14 bases. The CDR3 loop spans 17 amino acids. After removal of 2 bases from V and 7 bases from J, the junction contained 7 bases not matched to a gene. CDR1 and CDR2 from the germline V gene are MDHEN and SYDVKM. CDR3 bases: TGTGCCAGCAGTTTAACCCCGACTAGCGGGAGGGGAAATGAGCAGTTCTTC. The encoded protein is CASSLTPTSGRGNEQFF.

The rearrangement joins TRBV3-1 to TRBJ1-2; 7 bases align to TRBD1. The germline V gene has CDR1 LGHDT and CDR2 YNNKEL (reference sequence). The CDR3 totals 16 residues. V lost 8 bases to trimming and J lost 1 base; unmatched junction nucleotides: 13. DNA of the CDR3: TGTGCCAGCGGCCGTCTGACAGGGATGGGTAACTATGGCTACACCTTC. Translation gives CASGRLTGMGNYGYTF.

The chain is built from TRBV5-1 and TRBJ2-3; 7 bases are shared with TRBD1. This CDR3 comprises 14 residues. Germline V gene sequence: CDR1 SGHRS, CDR2 YFSETQ. Trimming cost V 7 bases and J 2 bases; bases outside gene matches: 7. The CDR3 DNA follows: TGCGCCAGCGGTACAGGGGCTCCCACAGATACGCAGTATTTT. Amino acid sequence: CASGTGAPTDTQYF. The full variable domain, in which reference TRBV5-1 and TRBJ2-3 provide the parts outside the CDR3, is KAGVTQTPRYLIKTRGQQVTLSCSPISGHRSVSWYQQTPGQGLQFLFEYFSETQRNKGNFPGRFSGRQFSNSRSEMNVSTLELGDSALYLCASGTGAPTDTQYFGPGTRLTVL.

Remarks on this clonotype: This may come from a read error, since a much larger clone is one base off. The chain employs TRBV6-1 and TRBJ2-1; no definite D call. The CDR3 covers 11 residues. The ends were cut back, 7 bases at V and 3 bases at J, with 4 bases in the middle. In germline, CDR1 is MNHNS, CDR2 SASEGT. The CDR3 sequence is CASISYNEQFF. For the CDR3, the DNA is TGTGCCAGCATCAGCTACAATGAGCAGTTCTTC.

The genes are TRBV20-1 and TRBJ1-1, with D possibly matching TRBD1 (5 bases). V was pared by 8 bases and J by 1 base, with 17 bases between. This CDR3 region has 14 residues. Germline assignment: CDR1 DFQATT and CDR2 SNEGSKA (reference sequence). The CDR3 DNA is TGCAGTACCGCAGGGCCGCCCCGGAACACTGAAGCTTTCTTT. Amino acids: CSTAGPPRNTEAFF.

This clonotype was picked up a small number of times. The chain couples TRBV3-1 to TRBJ1-1; D may be TRBD1 (5 bases). Germline CDR1 and CDR2: LGHDT and YNNKEL (reference sequence). The V gene lost 1 base and the J gene lost 2 bases, with 14 bases spanning the gap. The CDR3 extends over 16 amino acids. CDR3 in DNA: TGTGCCAGCAGCCAAGTACAGATGGGGGGTAACACTGAAGCTTTCTTT. It is translated as CASSQVQMGGNTEAFF.

The CDR3 DNA is TGCGCCAGCAGCCCCGGGTCGGGTACCTACGAGCAGTACTTC. This gives the protein CASSPGSGTYEQYF. The rearrangement joins TRBV5-1 to TRBJ2-7; D unclear. The CDR3 covers 14 residues. Germline values: CDR1 SGHRS, CDR2 YFSETQ. Trimming left V 4 bases short and J 2 bases short, with 13 bases between.

This clonotype occurred a few times. The chain links TRBV20-1 to TRBJ1-2; D remains unclear. The CDR3 contains 13 residues. V gave up 3 bases and J gave up 4 bases, with 12 bases separating them. Germline loops: CDR1 DFQATT, CDR2 SNEGSKA (reference sequence). As DNA, the CDR3 is TGCAGTGCTAGTGGTGCCGCTGGCTATGGCTACACCTTC. It yields the protein CSASGAAGYGYTF.